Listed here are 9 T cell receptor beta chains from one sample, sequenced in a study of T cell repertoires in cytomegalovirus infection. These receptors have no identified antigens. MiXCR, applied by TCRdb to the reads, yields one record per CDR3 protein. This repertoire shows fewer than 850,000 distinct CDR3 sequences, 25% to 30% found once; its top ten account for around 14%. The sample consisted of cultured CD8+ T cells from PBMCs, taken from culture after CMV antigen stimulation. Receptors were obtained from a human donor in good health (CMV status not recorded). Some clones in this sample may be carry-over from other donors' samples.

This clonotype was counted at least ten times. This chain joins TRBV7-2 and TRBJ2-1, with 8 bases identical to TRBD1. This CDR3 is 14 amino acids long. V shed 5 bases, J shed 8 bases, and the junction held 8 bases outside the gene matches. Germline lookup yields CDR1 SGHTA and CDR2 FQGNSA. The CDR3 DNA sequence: TGTGCCAGCAGCCAGGCAGGGGGCTGGGATGAGCAGTTCTTC. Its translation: CASSQAGGWDEQFF.

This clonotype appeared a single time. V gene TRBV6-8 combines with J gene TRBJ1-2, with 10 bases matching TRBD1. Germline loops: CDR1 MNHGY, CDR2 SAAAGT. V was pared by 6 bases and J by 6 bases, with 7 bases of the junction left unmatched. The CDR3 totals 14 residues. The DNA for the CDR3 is TGTGCCAGCAGCGGAGGGACAGGGGCGGATGGCTACACCTTC. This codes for CASSGGTGADGYTF.

The CDR3 bases are TGTGCCAGCAGCGACCCTACTAGCGATGGGACCGGGGAGCTGTTTTTT. This sequence encodes CASSDPTSDGTGELFF. The V gene is TRBV6-2 or TRBV6-3, the J gene TRBJ2-2; 7 bases line up with TRBD2. The CDR3 runs to 16 residues. With V trimmed by 6 bases and J by 5 bases, 12 bases remained unmatched. Germline CDR1 reads MNHEY; CDR2 reads SVGEGT.

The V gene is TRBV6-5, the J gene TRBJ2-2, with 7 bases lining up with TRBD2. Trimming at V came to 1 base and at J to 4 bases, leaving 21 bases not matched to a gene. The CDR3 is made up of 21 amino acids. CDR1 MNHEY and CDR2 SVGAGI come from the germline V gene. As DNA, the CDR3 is TGTGCCAGCAGTTACTTCGCCGGACTAGTTCATAATTCGGGCGTCACCGGGGAGCTGTTTTTT. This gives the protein CASSYFAGLVHNSGVTGELFF.

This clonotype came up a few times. CDR3 region: CASRNPTGEGDTEAFF. Here the CDR3 DNA reads TGTGCCAGCAGAAACCCGACGGGAGAGGGGGACACTGAAGCTTTCTTT. This sequence joins TRBV12-3 or TRBV12-4 and TRBJ1-1; perhaps TRBD1 as D (6 bases). The V gene lost 6 bases and the J gene lost 3 bases, with 20 bases spanning the gap. The length of the CDR3 is 16 residues.

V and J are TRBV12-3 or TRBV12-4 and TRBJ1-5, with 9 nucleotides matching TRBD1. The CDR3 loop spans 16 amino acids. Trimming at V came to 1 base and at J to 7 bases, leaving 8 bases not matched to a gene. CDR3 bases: TGTGCCAGCAGTTTAGGGCCACAGGGGGCGCGGCAGCCCCAGCATTTT. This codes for CASSLGPQGARQPQHF.

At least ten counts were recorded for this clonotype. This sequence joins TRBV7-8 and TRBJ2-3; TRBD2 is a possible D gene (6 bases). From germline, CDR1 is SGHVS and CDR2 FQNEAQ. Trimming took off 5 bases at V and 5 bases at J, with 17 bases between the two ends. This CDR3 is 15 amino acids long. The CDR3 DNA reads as TGTGCCAGCAGCGACACCGGGACTTTGGGAGATACGCAGTATTTT. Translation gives CASSDTGTLGDTQYF.

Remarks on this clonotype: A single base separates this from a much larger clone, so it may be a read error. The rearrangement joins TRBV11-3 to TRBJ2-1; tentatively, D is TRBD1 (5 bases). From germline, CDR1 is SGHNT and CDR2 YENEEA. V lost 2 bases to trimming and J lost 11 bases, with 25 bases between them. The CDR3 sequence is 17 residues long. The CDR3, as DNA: TGTGCCAGCAGCTTAAAATCTAGGGCAGGGTCTCTGAGTAAGCAGTTCTTC. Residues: CASSLKSRAGSLSKQFF. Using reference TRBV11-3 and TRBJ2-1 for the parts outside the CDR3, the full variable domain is EAGVVQSPRYKIIEKKQPVAFWCNPISGHNTLYWYLQNLGQGPELLIRYENEEAVDDSQLPKDRFSAERLKGVDSTLKIQPAELGDSAVYLCASSLKSRAGSLSKQFFGPGTRLTVL.

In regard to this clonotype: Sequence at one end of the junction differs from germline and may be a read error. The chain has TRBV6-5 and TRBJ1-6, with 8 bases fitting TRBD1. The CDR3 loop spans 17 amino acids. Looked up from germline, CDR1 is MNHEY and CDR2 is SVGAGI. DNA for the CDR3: TGTGCCAGCAATTACTCGGACAGGGAAGGGCATAATTCACCCCTCCACTTT. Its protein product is CASNYSDREGHNSPLHF.